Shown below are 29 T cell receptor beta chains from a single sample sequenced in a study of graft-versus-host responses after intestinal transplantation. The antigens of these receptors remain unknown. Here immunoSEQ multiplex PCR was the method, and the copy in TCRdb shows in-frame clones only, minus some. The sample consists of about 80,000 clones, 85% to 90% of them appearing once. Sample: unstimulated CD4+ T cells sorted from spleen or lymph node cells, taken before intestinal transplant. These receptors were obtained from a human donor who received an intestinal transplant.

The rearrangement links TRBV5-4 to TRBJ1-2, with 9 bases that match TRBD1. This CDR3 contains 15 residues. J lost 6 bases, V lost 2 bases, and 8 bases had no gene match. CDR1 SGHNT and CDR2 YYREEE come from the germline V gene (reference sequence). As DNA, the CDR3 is TGTGCCAGCAGCTTCGGACAGGGGAGATTGGATGGCTACACCTTC. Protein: CASSFGQGRLDGYTF. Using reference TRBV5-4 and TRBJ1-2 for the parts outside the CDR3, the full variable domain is ETGVTQSPTHLIKTRGQQVTLRCSSQSGHNTVSWYQQALGQGPQFIFQYYREEENGRGNFPPRFSGLQFPNYSSELNVNALELDDSALYLCASSFGQGRLDGYTFGSGTRLTVV.

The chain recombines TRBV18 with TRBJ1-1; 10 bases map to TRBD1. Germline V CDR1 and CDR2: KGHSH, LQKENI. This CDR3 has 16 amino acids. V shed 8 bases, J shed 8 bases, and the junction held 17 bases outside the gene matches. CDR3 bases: TGTGCCAGCACGCCCCTGGCCGCGACAGGGGGCTCCGAAGCTTTCTTT. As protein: CASTPLAATGGSEAFF. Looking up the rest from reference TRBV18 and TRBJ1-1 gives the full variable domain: NAGVMQNPRHLVRRRGQEARLRCSPMKGHSHVYWYRQLPEEGLKFMVYLQKENIIDESGMPKERFSAEFPKEGPSILRIQQVVRGDSAAYFCASTPLAATGGSEAFFGQGTRLTVV.

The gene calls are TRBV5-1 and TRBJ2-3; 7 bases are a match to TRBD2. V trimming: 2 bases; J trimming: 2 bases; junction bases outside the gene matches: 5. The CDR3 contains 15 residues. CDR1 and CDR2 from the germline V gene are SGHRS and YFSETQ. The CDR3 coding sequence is TGCGCCAGCAGCTTTACGACTAGCTACACAGATACGCAGTATTTT. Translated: CASSFTTSYTDTQYF.

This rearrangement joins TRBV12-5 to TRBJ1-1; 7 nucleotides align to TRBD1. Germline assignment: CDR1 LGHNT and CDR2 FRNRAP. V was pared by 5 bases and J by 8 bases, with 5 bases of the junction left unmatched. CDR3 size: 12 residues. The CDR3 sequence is CASGADRAEAFF. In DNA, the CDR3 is TGTGCTAGTGGTGCCGACAGGGCGGAAGCTTTCTTT.

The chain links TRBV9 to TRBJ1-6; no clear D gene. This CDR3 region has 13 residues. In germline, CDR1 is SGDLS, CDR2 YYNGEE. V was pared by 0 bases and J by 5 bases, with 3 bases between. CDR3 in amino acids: CASSVADNSPLHF. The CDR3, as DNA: TGTGCCAGCAGCGTAGCGGATAATTCACCCCTCCACTTT.

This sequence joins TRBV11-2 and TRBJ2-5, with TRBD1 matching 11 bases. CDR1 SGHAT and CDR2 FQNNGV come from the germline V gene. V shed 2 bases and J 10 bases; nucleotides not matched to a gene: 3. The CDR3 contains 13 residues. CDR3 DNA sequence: TGTGCCAGCAGCTTACCGGGACAGGGGGGCCAGTACTTC. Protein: CASSLPGQGGQYF.

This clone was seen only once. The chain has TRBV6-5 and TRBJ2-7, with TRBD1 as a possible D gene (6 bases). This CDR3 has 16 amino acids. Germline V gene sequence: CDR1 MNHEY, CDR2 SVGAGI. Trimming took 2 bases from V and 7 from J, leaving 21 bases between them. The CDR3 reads CASSYLVVTGIVEQYF. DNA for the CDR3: TGTGCCAGCAGTTACCTCGTCGTTACAGGGATTGTGGAGCAGTACTTC.

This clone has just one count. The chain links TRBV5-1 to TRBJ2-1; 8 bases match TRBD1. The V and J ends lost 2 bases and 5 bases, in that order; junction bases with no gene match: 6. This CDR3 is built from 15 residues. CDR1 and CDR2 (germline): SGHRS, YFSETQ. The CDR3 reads CASSFWTGKDNEQFF. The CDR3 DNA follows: TGCGCCAGCAGCTTCTGGACAGGGAAGGACAATGAGCAGTTCTTC.

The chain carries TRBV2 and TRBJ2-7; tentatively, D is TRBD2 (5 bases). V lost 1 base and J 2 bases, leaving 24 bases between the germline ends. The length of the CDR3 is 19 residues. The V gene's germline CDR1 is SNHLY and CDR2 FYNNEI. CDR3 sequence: CASSEVGGGPGRGTYEQYF. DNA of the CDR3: TGTGCCAGCAGTGAAGTAGGAGGTGGTCCAGGTCGAGGGACCTACGAGCAGTACTTC. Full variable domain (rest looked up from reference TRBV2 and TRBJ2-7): EPEVTQTPSHQVTQMGQEVILRCVPISNHLYFYWYRQILGQKVEFLVSFYNNEISEKSEIFDDQFSVERPDGSNFTLKIRSTKLEDSAMYFCASSEVGGGPGRGTYEQYFGPGTRLTVT.

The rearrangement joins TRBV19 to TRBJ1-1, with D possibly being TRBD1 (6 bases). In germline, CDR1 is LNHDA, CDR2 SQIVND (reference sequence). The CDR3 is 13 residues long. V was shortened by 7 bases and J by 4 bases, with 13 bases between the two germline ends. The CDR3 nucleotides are TGTGCCAGTAATGCACAGGGAGTCACTGAAGCTTTCTTT. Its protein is CASNAQGVTEAFF.

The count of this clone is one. The CDR3 DNA reads as TGTGCCAGCAGTTTAGACAGGGGAGGAGGCGAAAAACTGTTTTTT. Residues: CASSLDRGGGEKLFF. This rearrangement joins TRBV2 to TRBJ1-4, with 8 bases aligning to TRBD1. This CDR3 is 15 amino acids long. Per the germline V gene, CDR1 is SNHLY and CDR2 is FYNNEI. J gave up 8 bases and V 5 bases, and 10 bases lay outside the gene matches.

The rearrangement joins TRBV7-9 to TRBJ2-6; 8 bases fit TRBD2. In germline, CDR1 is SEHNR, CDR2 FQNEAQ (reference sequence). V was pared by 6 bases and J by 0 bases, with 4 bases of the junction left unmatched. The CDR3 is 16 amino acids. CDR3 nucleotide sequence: TGTGCCAGCAGGGCTCGGGGGGGCTCTGGGGCCAACGTCCTGACTTTC. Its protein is CASRARGGSGANVLTF.

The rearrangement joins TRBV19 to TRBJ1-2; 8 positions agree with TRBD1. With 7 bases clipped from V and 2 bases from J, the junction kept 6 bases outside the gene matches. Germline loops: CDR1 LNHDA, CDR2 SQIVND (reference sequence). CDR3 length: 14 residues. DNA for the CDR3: TGTGCCAGTATTGGACAGGGTAGGAACTATGGCTACACCTTC. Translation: CASIGQGRNYGYTF. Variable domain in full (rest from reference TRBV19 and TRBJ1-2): DGGITQSPKYLFRKEGQNVTLSCEQNLNHDAMYWYRQDPGQGLRLIYYSQIVNDFQKGDIAEGYSVSREKKESFPLTVTSAQKNPTAFYLCASIGQGRNYGYTFGSGTRLTVV.

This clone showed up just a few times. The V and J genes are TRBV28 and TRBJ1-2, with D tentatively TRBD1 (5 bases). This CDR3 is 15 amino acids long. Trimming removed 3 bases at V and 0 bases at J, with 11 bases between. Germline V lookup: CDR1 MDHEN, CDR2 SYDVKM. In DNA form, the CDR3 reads TGTGCCAGCAGTTTGGGATCGACAGCTAACTATGGCTACACCTTC. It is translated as CASSLGSTANYGYTF.

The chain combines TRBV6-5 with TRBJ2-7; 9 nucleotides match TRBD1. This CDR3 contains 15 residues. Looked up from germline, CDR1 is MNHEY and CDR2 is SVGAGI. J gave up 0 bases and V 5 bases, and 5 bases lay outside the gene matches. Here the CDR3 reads CASSNRDRASYEQYF. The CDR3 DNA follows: TGTGCCAGCAGTAACCGGGACAGGGCCTCCTACGAGCAGTACTTC.

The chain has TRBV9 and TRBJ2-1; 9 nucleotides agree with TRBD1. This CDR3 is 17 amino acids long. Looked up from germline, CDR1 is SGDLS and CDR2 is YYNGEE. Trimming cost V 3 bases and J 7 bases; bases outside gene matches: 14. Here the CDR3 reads CASSALGGGTGLNEQFF. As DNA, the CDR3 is TGTGCCAGCAGCGCCCTTGGGGGGGGGACAGGGTTGAATGAGCAGTTCTTC.

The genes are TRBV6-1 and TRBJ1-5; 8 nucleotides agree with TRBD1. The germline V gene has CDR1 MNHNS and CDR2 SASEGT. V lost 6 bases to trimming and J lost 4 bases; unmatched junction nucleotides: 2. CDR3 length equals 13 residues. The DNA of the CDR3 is TGTGCCAGCAGGGACAGGGAGAATCAGCCCCAGCATTTT. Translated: CASRDRENQPQHF.

For the CDR3, the DNA is TGTGCCAGCAGCCAAGTGACGGGGTCTAAGCCCCAGCATTTT. Protein product: CASSQVTGSKPQHF. J is TRBJ1-5 and V is TRBV4-2, with D unresolved. V was clipped by 1 base and J by 8 bases, with 12 bases between them. Per germline, CDR1 LGHNA and CDR2 YNFKEQ. The CDR3 covers 14 residues.

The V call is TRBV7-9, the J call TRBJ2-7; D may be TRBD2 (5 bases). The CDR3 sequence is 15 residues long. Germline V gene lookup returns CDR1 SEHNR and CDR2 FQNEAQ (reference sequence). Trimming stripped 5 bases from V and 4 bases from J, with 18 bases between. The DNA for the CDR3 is TGTGCCAGCAGCCCAACAAGTCCCCCGGGGTACGAGCAGTACTTC. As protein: CASSPTSPPGYEQYF.

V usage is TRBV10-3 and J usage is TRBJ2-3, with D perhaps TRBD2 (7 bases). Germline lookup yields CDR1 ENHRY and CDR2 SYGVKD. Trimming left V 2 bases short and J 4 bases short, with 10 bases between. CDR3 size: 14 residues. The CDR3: CAISEGGGSDTQYF. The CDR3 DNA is TGTGCCATCAGTGAGGGCGGGGGCTCAGATACGCAGTATTTT.

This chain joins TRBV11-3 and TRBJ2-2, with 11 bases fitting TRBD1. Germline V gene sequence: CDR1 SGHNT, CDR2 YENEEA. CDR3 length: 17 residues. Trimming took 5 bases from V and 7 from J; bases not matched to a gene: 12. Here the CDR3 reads CASSPGQGAFRGGELFF. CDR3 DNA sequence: TGTGCCAGCAGCCCCGGACAGGGGGCGTTTCGTGGCGGGGAGCTGTTTTTT.

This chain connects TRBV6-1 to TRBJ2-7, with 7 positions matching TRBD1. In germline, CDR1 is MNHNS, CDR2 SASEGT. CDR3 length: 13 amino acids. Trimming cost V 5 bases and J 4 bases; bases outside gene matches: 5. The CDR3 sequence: CASSCRGKYEQYF. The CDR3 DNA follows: TGTGCCAGCAGTTGCAGGGGGAAATACGAGCAGTACTTC.

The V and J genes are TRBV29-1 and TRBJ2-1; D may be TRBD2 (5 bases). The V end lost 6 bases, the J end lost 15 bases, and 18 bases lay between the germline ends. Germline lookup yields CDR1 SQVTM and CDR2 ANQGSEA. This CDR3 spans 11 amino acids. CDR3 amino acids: CSVGVLGIMFF. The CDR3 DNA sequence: TGCAGCGTCGGGGTGCTTGGGATAATGTTCTTC.

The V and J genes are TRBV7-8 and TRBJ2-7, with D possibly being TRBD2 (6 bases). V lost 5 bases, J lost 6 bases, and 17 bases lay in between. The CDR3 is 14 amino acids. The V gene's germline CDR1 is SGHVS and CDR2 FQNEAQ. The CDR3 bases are TGTGCCAGCAGCCCCGCCGGGACTTTTTCCGAGCAGTACTTC. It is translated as CASSPAGTFSEQYF.

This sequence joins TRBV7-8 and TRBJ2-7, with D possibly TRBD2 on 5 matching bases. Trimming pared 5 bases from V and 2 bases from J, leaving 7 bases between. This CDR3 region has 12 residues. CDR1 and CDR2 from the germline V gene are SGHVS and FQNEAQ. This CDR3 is CASSPGTYEQYF. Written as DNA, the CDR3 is TGTGCCAGCAGCCCGGGGACCTACGAGCAGTACTTC. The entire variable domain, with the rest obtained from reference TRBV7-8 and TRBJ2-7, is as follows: GAGVSQSPRYKVAKRGQDVALRCDPISGHVSLFWYQQALGQGPEFLTYFQNEAQLDKSGLPSDRFFAERPEGSVSTLKIQRTQQEDSAVYLCASSPGTYEQYFGPGTRLTVT.

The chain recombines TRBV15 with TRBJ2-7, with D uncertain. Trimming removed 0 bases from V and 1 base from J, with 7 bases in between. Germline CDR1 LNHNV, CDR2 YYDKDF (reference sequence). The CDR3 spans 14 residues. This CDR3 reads CATSRDRKSYEQYF. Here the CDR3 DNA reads TGTGCCACCAGCAGAGACAGGAAATCCTACGAGCAGTACTTC.

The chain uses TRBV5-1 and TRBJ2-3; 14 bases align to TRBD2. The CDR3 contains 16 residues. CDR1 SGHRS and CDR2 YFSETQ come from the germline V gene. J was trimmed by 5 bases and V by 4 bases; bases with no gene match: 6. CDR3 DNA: TGCGCCAGCAGCACGACTAGCGGGAGGGCCGGAGATACGCAGTATTTT. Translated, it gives CASSTTSGRAGDTQYF.

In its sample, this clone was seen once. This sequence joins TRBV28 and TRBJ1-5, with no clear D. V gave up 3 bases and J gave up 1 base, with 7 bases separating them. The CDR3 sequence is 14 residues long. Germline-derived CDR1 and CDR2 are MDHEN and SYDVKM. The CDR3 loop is CASSFGGSNQPQHF. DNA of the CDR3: TGTGCCAGCAGTTTTGGAGGGAGCAATCAGCCCCAGCATTTT.

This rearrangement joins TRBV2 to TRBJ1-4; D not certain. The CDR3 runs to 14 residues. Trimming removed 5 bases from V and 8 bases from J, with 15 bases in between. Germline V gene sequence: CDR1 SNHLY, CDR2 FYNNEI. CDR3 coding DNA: TGTGCCAGCAGTCTGAGCGGCAGCAAGGAAAAACTGTTTTTT. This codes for CASSLSGSKEKLFF.